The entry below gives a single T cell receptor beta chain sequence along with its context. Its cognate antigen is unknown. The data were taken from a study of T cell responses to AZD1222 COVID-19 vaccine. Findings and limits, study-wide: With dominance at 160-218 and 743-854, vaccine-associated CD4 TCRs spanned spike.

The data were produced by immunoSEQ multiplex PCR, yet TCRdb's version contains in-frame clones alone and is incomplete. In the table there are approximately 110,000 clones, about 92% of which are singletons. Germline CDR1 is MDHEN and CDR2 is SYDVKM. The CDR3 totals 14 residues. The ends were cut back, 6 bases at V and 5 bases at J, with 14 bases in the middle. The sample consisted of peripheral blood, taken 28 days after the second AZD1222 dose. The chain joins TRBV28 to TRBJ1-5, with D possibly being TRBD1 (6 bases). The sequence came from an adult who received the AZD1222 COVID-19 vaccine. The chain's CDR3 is CASRPRDTYQPQHF. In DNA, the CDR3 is TGTGCCAGCAGACCCCGGGACACCTATCAGCCCCAGCATTTT.